What follows are 9 T cell receptor beta chains derived from one specimen sequenced in a study of blood T cells in healthy people across ages. The second PCR ran roughly 6 to 11 cycles with a sample-barcoded 5' primer and J-beta primers. In TCRdb, the 5' RACE reads were re-called with MiXCR into one record per CDR3 protein. The table includes some 700,000 distinct CDR3 sequences, about 24% detected once. Sequenced material: blood. The source is a man aged 65 to 85 in good health.

In this sample, this clonotype turned up a few times. The chain is built from TRBV2 and TRBJ2-3, with TRBD2 matching 8 bases. The CDR3 length is 15 residues. Germline CDR1 reads SNHLY; CDR2 reads FYNNEI. V lost 2 bases and J lost 1; bases outside the gene matches: 2. The CDR3 sequence: CASSERRGGTDTQYF. The CDR3 DNA is TGTGCCAGCAGTGAAAGGCGGGGGGGCACAGATACGCAGTATTTT. Combining the CDR3 with reference TRBV2 and TRBJ2-3 gives the whole variable domain EPEVTQTPSHQVTQMGQEVILRCVPISNHLYFYWYRQILGQKVEFLVSFYNNEISEKSEIFDDQFSVERPDGSNFTLKIRSTKLEDSAMYFCASSERRGGTDTQYFGPGTRLTVL.

Only a few counts were recorded for this clonotype. The chain uses TRBV29-1 and TRBJ2-5; 7 bases are shared with TRBD2. The tail of the sequence fits TRBJ2-1 better, so the J call may be wrong. The CDR3 is 13 residues long. From germline, CDR1 is SQVTM and CDR2 ANQGSEA. CDR3 sequence: CSVEELAYNEQFF. In DNA, the CDR3 is TGCAGCGTTGAGGAACTAGCGTACAATGAGCAGTTCTTC.

The V call is TRBV3-1, the J call TRBJ1-1; D ambiguous. This CDR3 contains 14 residues. Germline CDR1 and CDR2: LGHDT and YNNKEL (reference sequence). V lost 1 base and J lost 5, with 11 bases in between. DNA of the CDR3: TGTGCCAGCAGCCAAGGTACGGGGTCGACTGAAGCTTTCTTT. Protein: CASSQGTGSTEAFF.

This chain links TRBV25-1 with TRBJ2-3; possibly TRBD2 for D (5 bases). V was trimmed by 6 bases and J by 9 bases, leaving 19 bases between them. The CDR3 runs to 14 residues. Germline V lookup: CDR1 MGHDK, CDR2 SYGVNS. The CDR3 reads CASSLGSALGTQYF. The CDR3 DNA follows: TGTGCCAGCAGCCTAGGGTCAGCACTAGGGACGCAGTATTTT. Using reference TRBV25-1 and TRBJ2-3 for the parts outside the CDR3, the full variable domain is EADIYQTPRYLVIGTGKKITLECSQTMGHDKMYWYQQDPGMELHLIHYSYGVNSTEKGDLSSESTVSRIRTEHFPLTLESARPSHTSQYLCASSLGSALGTQYFGPGTRLTVL.

V and J are TRBV20-1 and TRBJ1-4; 8 bases are shared with TRBD1. The CDR3 consists of 15 residues. Trimming cost V 2 bases and J 7 bases; bases outside gene matches: 9. Germline assignment: CDR1 DFQATT and CDR2 SNEGSKA (reference sequence). In nucleotides, the CDR3 is TGCAGTGCTAGAACGGCAGGGGGCGCAGGTGAAAAACTGTTTTTT. It translates to CSARTAGGAGEKLFF.

There are a few counts of this clonotype. The rearrangement links TRBV30 to TRBJ2-3; D remains unclear. The CDR3 extends over 14 amino acids. CDR1 is GTSNPN, CDR2 SVGIG, per germline (reference sequence). V was trimmed by 0 bases and J by 2 bases, leaving 9 bases between them. In DNA form, the CDR3 reads TGTGCCTGGAGTGTACTCGTCTACACAGATACGCAGTATTTT. This sequence encodes CAWSVLVYTDTQYF.

This chain links TRBV6-6 with TRBJ1-5, with 7 bases aligning to TRBD1. The CDR3 covers 17 residues. V trimming: 5 bases; J trimming: 4 bases; junction bases outside the gene matches: 14. CDR1 is MNHNY and CDR2 is SVGAGI in the germline V gene (reference sequence). The CDR3: CASSHGMMGQQNQPQHF. The CDR3 DNA sequence: TGTGCCAGCAGTCACGGTATGATGGGACAGCAGAATCAGCCCCAGCATTTT.

This clonotype has ten or more counts. This chain links TRBV29-1 with TRBJ1-2; TRBD1 agrees at 7 bases. Trimming removed 4 bases from V and 3 bases from J; junction bases left unmatched: 2. The CDR3 runs 12 residues. Germline CDR1 reads SQVTM; CDR2 reads ANQGSEA. The CDR3 protein is CSVAGGDYGYTF. The CDR3 nucleotides read TGCAGCGTTGCAGGGGGGGACTATGGCTACACCTTC.

This clonotype turned up a few times. A read error may be the cause here, since a much bigger clone is one base away. The chain has TRBV5-1 and TRBJ2-2; tentatively, D is TRBD2 (5 bases). Per germline, CDR1 SGHRS and CDR2 YFSETQ. This CDR3 spans 14 amino acids. This CDR3 reads CASSLGVDTGELLF. The CDR3 DNA sequence: TGCGCCAGCAGCTTGGGGGTCGACACCGGGGAGCTGCTTTTT.